This T cell receptor beta chain was recorded in a study of blood T cell repertoires in COVID-19. Study context: Both acute and convalescent COVID-19 samples were obtained from the United States, Italy and Spain. Nucleic acid was either cDNA or gDNA, and it came from T cells, B-cell-depleted T cells, or PBMCs.

Original data processing: Reference gene primer amplification yielded estimated nucleated cell counts. TCRdb keeps only in-frame clones here, not all; method: immunoSEQ multiplex PCR. The D gene and trimming were derived from the DNA, and the V and J assignments and clone size from that table. This table has some 210,000 clones, roughly four fifths appearing once. Germline CDR1 and CDR2: LGHDT and YNNKEL (reference sequence). V shed 3 bases, J shed 10 bases, and the junction held 18 bases outside the gene matches. The CDR3 covers 17 residues. The table lists this clone with a count of one. V gene TRBV3-1 (or the pseudogene TRBV3-2) combines with J gene TRBJ2-3; TRBD2 matches at 8 bases. The receptor comes from a middle-aged woman with acute or convalescent COVID-19. Sequencing was done on a sample of peripheral blood. The CDR3 is CASSHSAGGPAGRSQYF. The DNA of the CDR3 is TGTGCCAGCAGCCACTCTGCGGGGGGCCCTGCAGGGCGTTCGCAGTATTTT.